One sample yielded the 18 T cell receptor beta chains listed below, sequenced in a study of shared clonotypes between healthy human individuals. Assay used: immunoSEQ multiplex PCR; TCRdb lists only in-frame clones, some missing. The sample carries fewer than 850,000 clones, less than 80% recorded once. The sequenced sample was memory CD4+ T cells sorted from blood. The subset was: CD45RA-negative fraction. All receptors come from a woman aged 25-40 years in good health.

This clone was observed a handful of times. The CDR3 DNA reads as TGCGCCAGCAGCTTGCGAGCTCCTGAGGCCCAGGAGTTCTTC. Translated: CASSLRAPEAQEFF. The rearrangement uses TRBV5-1 and TRBJ2-1; D is uncertain. Trimming removed 1 base from V and 14 bases from J, with 19 bases in between. Looked up from germline, CDR1 is SGHRS and CDR2 is YFSETQ. The CDR3 consists of 14 residues.

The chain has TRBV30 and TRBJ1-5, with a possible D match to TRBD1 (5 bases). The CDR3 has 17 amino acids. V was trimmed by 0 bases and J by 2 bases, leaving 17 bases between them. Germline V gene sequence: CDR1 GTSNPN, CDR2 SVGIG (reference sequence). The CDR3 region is CAWSVAQGVLGNQPQHF. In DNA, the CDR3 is TGTGCCTGGAGTGTGGCCCAAGGGGTCCTCGGCAATCAGCCCCAGCATTTT.

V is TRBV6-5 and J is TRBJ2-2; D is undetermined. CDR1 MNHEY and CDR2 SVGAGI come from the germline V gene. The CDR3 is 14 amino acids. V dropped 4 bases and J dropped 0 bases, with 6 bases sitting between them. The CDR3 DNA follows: TGTGCCAGCAGTTTTAATGCGAACACCGGGGAGCTGTTTTTT. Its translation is CASSFNANTGELFF.

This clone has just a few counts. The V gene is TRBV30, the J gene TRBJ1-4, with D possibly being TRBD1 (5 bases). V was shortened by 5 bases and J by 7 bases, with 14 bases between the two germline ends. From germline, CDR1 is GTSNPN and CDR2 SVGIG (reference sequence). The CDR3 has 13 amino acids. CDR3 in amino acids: CAWAQGEGEKLFF. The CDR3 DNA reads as TGTGCCTGGGCTCAGGGTGAGGGTGAAAAACTGTTTTTT. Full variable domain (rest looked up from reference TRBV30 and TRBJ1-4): SQTIHQWPATLVQPVGSPLSLECTVEGTSNPNLYWYRQAAGRGLQLLFYSVGIGQISSEVPQNLSASRPQDRQFILSSKKLLLSDSGFYLCAWAQGEGEKLFFGSGTQLSVL.

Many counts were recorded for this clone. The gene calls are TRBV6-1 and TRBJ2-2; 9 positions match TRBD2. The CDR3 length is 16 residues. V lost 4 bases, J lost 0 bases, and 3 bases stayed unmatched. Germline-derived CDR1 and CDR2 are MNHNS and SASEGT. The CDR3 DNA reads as TGTGCCAGCAGTGCCATAGCGGGAGCGAACACCGGGGAGCTGTTTTTT. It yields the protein CASSAIAGANTGELFF.

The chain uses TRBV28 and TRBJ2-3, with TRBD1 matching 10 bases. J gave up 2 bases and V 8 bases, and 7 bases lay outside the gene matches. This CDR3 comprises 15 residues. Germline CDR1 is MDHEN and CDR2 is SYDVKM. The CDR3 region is CASREGQGITDTQYF. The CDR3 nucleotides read TGTGCCAGCCGAGAGGGACAGGGGATCACAGATACGCAGTATTTT.

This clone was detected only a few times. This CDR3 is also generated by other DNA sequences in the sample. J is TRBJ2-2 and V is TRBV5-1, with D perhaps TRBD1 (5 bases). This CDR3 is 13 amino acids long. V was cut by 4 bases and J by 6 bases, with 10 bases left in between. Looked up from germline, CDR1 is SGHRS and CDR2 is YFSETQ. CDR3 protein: CASSLQGAGELFF. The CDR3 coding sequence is TGCGCCAGCAGCCTTCAGGGCGCCGGGGAGCTGTTTTTT.

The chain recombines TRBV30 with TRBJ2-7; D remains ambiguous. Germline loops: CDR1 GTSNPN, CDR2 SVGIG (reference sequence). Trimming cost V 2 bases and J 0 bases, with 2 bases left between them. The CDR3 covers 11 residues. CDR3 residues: CAWSRSYEQYF. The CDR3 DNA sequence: TGTGCCTGGAGTCGCTCCTACGAGCAGTACTTC.

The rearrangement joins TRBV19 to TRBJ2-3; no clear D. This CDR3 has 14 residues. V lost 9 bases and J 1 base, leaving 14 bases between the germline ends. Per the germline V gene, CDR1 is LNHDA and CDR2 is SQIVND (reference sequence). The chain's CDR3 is CASNTGQGTDTQYF. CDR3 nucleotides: TGTGCCAGCAATACCGGGCAGGGCACAGATACGCAGTATTTT.

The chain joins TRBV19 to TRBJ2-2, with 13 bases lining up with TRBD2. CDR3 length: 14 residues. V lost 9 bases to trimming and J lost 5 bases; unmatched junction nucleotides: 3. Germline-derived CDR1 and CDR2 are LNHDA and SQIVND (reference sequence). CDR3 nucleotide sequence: TGTGCCAGCGGGACTAGCGGGATAACCGGGGAGCTGTTTTTT. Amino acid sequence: CASGTSGITGELFF.

DNA of the CDR3: TGTGCCAGCAGTTACACAGGGAACTATGGCTACACCTTC. Its protein is CASSYTGNYGYTF. The chain joins TRBV2 to TRBJ1-2; D perhaps matches TRBD1 (6 bases). The CDR3 is 13 residues long. V gave up 5 bases and J gave up 2 bases, with 9 bases separating them. The V gene's germline CDR1 is SNHLY and CDR2 FYNNEI.

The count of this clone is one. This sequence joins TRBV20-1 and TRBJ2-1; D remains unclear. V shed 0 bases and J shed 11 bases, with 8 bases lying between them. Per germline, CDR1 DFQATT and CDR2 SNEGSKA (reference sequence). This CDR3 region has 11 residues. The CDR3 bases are TGCAGTGCTAGAGATGTGGAAAAGCAGTTCTTC. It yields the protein CSARDVEKQFF.

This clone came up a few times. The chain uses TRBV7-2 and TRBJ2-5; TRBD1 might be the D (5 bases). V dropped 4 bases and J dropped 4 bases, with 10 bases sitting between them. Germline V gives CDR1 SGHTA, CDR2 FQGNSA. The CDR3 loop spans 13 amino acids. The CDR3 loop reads CASSWGPSETQYF. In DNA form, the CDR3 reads TGTGCCAGCAGCTGGGGCCCATCAGAGACCCAGTACTTC.

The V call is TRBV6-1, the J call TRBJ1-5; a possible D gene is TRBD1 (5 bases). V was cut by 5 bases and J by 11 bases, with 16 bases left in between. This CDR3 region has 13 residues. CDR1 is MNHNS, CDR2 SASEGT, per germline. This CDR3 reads CASSTEQETSQHF. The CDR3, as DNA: TGTGCCAGCAGTACCGAACAGGAAACCTCCCAGCATTTT.

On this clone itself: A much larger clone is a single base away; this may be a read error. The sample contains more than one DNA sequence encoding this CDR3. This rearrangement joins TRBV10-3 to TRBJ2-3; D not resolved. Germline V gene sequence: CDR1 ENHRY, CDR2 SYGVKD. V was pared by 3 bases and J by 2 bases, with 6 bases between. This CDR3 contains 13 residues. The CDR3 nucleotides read TGTGCCATCAGTGACACTGACACAGATACGCAGTATTTT. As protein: CAISDTDTDTQYF.

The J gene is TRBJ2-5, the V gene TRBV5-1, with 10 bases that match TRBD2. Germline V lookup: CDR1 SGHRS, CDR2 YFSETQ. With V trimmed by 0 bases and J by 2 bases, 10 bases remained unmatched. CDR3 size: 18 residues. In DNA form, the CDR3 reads TGCGCCAGCAGCTTGGAGGCTAGCGGGAGTGGGGAGCAAGAGACCCAGTACTTC. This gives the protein CASSLEASGSGEQETQYF.

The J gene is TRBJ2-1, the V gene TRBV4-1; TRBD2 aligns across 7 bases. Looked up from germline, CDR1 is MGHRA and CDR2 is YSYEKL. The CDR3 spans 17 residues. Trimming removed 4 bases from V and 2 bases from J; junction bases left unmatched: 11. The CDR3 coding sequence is TGCGCCAGCAGCCGAGGACACAGAGCGGGACCCTACAATGAGCAGTTCTTC. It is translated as CASSRGHRAGPYNEQFF.

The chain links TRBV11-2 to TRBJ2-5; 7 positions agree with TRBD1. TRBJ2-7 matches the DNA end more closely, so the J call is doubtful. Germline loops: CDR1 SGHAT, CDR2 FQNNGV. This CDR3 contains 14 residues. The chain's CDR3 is CASSLLGTVYEQYF. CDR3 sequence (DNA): TGTGCCAGCAGCTTACTGGGGACAGTCTACGAGCAGTACTTC.